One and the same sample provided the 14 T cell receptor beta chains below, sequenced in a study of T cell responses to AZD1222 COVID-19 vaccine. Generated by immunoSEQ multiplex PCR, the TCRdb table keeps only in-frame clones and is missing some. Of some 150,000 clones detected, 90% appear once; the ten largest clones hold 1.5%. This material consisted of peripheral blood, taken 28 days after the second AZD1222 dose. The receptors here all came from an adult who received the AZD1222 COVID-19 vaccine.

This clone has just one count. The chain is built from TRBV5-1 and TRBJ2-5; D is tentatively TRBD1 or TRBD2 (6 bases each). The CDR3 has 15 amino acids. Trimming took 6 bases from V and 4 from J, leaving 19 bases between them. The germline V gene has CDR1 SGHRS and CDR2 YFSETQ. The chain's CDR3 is CASTPGAGVGETQYF. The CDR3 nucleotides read TGCGCCAGCACCCCGGGGGCAGGGGTTGGAGAGACCCAGTACTTC. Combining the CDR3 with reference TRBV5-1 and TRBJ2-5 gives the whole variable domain KAGVTQTPRYLIKTRGQQVTLSCSPISGHRSVSWYQQTPGQGLQFLFEYFSETQRNKGNFPGRFSGRQFSNSRSEMNVSTLELGDSALYLCASTPGAGVGETQYFGPGTRLLVL.

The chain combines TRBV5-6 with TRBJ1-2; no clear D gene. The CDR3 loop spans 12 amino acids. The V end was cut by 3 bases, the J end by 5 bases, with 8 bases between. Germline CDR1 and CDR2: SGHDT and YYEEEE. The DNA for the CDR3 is TGTGCCAGCAGCTGGACGGCATATGGCTACACCTTC. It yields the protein CASSWTAYGYTF.

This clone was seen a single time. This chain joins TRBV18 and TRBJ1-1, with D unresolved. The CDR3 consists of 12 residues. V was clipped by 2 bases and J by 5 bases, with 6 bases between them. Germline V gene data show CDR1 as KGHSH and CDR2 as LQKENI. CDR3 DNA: TGTGCCAGCTCACCAATCGGGACTGAAGCTTTCTTT. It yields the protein CASSPIGTEAFF. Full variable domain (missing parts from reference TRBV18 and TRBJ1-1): NAGVMQNPRHLVRRRGQEARLRCSPMKGHSHVYWYRQLPEEGLKFMVYLQKENIIDESGMPKERFSAEFPKEGPSILRIQQVVRGDSAAYFCASSPIGTEAFFGQGTRLTVV.

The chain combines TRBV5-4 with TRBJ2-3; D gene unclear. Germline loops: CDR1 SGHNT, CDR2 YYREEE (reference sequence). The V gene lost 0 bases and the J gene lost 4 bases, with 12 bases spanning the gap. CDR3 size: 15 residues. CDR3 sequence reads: CASSLGPQPADTQYF. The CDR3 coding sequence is TGTGCCAGCAGCTTGGGTCCCCAGCCAGCAGATACGCAGTATTTT.

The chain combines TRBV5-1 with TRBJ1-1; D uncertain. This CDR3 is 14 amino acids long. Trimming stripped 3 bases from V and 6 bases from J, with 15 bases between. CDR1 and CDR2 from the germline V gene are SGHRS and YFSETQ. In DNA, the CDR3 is TGCGCCAGCAGCTACCGAGGCCCCCCCGCTGAAGCTTTCTTT. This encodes CASSYRGPPAEAFF.

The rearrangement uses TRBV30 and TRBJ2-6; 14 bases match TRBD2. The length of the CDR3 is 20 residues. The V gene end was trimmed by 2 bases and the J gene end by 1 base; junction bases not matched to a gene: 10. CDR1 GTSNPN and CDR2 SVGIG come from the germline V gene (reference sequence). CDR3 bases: TGTGCCTGGAGTCCTCAGGCGGGACTAGCGGGAGTGTCTGGGGCCAACGTCCTGACTTTC. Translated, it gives CAWSPQAGLAGVSGANVLTF.

The chain's CDR3 is CASSRGGGNNEQFF. CDR3 coding DNA: TGTGCCAGCAGTCGAGGCGGGGGCAACAATGAGCAGTTCTTC. The chain joins TRBV27 to TRBJ2-1; possible D gene TRBD2, 7 bases. This CDR3 is built from 14 residues. CDR1 and CDR2 from the germline V gene are MNHEY and SMNVEV (reference sequence). The germline V and J ends were trimmed by 5 bases and 5 bases, with 13 bases remaining between them.

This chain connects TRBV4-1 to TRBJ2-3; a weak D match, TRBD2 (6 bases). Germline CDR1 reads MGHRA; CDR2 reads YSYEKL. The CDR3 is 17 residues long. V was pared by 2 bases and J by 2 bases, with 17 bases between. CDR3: CASSQHPGTSNTDTQYF. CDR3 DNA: TGCGCCAGCAGCCAACACCCCGGGACTTCCAACACAGATACGCAGTATTTT.

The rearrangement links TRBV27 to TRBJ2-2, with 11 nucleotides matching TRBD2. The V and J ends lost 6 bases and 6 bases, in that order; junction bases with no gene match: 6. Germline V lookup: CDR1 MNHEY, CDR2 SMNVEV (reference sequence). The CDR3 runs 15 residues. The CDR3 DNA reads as TGTGCCAGCAGGGTACTAGCGGGAGTGCCCGGGGAGCTGTTTTTT. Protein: CASRVLAGVPGELFF.

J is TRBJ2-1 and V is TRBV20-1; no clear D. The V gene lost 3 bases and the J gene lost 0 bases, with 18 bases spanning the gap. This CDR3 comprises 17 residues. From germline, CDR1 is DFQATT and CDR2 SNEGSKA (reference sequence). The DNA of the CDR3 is TGCAGTGCTAGTAAGGCCTCACATAAACTCTCCTACAATGAGCAGTTCTTC. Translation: CSASKASHKLSYNEQFF.

This chain's CDR3 is CASSSIGGTQPQHF. In DNA, the CDR3 is TGTGCCAGCAGCTCTATAGGGGGTACTCAGCCCCAGCATTTT. The rearrangement joins TRBV11-2 to TRBJ1-5; D possibly corresponds to TRBD1 (6 bases). The V gene's germline CDR1 is SGHAT and CDR2 FQNNGV. The CDR3 spans 14 residues. V lost 4 bases and J 6 bases, leaving 13 bases between the germline ends.

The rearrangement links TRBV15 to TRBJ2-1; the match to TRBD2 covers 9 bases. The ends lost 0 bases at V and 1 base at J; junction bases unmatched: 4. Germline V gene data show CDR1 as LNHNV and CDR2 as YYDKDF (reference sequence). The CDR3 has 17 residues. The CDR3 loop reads CATSRDHSGRSYNEQFF. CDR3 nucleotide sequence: TGTGCCACCAGCAGAGACCATAGCGGGAGATCCTACAATGAGCAGTTCTTC.

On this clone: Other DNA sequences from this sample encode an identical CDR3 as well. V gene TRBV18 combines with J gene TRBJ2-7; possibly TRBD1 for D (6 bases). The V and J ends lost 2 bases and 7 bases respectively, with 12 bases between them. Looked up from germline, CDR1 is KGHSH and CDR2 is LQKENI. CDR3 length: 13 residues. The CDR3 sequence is CASSPNTGREQYF. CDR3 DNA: TGTGCCAGCTCACCAAACACAGGGCGGGAGCAGTACTTC.

The CDR3 sequence is CASSQLTGQAEQFF. The CDR3 DNA is TGTGCCAGCAGCCAATTAACAGGGCAGGCTGAGCAGTTCTTC. V is TRBV14 and J is TRBJ2-1; possible D gene TRBD1, 6 bases. CDR3 length: 14 residues. Germline V gene lookup returns CDR1 SGHDN and CDR2 FVKESK. V lost 2 bases to trimming and J lost 9 bases, with 14 bases between them. The full variable domain, with the rest looked up from reference TRBV14 and TRBJ2-1, is EAGVTQFPSHSVIEKGQTVTLRCDPISGHDNLYWYRRVMGKEIKFLLHFVKESKQDESGMPNNRFLAERTGGTYSTLKVQPAELEDSGVYFCASSQLTGQAEQFFGPGTRLTVL.